The entry below describes one T cell receptor beta chain. Its antigen is not identified. The PCR ran on 60 Vbeta and 13 Jbeta primers. This table comes from immunoSEQ multiplex PCR, and its TCRdb copy is limited to in-frame clones, with some not included. The sample has around 170,000 clones; roughly 71% are singletons. The sample belongs to a study of cytomegalovirus exposure and HLA in healthy donors. Study-wide results and limits: In a later analysis, productive TCRs from donors in an Asian-associated ancestry cluster reportedly carried fewer N-insertions than the cohort mean. Across donors, most TCRs were seen rarely, yet some public ones were widespread. An analysis that was carried out later associated some 17,000 TCR beta sequences with HLA alleles at 0.05 false discovery rate.

V was trimmed by 0 bases and J by 0 bases, leaving 7 bases between them. Germline V gives CDR1 MNHEY, CDR2 SMNVEV (reference sequence). CDR3 length equals 15 residues. This chain uses TRBV27 with TRBJ2-3, with unresolved D. Sequenced: PBMCs. The sequence derives from a girl aged 10 to 17 in good health and CMV-seronegative. The CDR3 nucleotides read TGTGCCAGCAGTTTATCGGGCATGAGCACAGATACGCAGTATTTT. The encoded protein is CASSLSGMSTDTQYF.